This TCR beta chain was identified during a study of beta chain features in type 1 diabetes (dated by TCRdb to 2017 to 2018). Context from the whole study: Mean age, gender distribution, total cell number and subset yield did not differ between patients and healthy donors. Across all samples, 107,917,701 sorted cells were examined, and cell number per subset correlated strongly with RNA yield. Regulatory and stem cell-like memory subsets were isolated from only 8 patients and about eight healthy donors, whereas naive and central memory subsets came from all 30 or so donors. In the study, TCRB repertoires of sorted circulating CD4+ T cell subsets from recently diagnosed type 1 diabetes patients were compared with those of matched healthy donors.

Study-wide conclusions, independent of this receptor: At VDJ recombination sites, patients with type 1 diabetes made fewer insertions and deleted more nucleotides, a pattern implying thymic rearrangement abnormalities. PCR might favor shorter templates, but patient and control samples were amplified and corrected together, so any skew would affect both groups equally. Because cDNA rather than genomic DNA was sequenced, highly expressing activated cells could have been over-represented, although no difference in activation and CD3 levels was found between groups. A moderate but significant shortening of TCRB CDR3 length was observed in type 1 diabetes patients in all four CD4+ subsets. The naive, central memory and regulatory TCRB repertoires appeared to resemble one another more closely among patients than among healthy donors. Only small numbers of individuals were included in the HLA sub-analyses, which left unresolved whether HLA type had any influence on TCRB rearrangement.

V lost 1 base and J lost 9 bases; the stretch between them is 5 bases long. Inclusive of the bounding cysteine and phenylalanine, the CDR3 is 11 residues long. Only the CDR3 region is kept as DNA, spanning 33 bases read in frame from base 1. From the germline V gene, CDR1 is SGDLS and CDR2 is YYNGEE. All of the isolated RNA was reverse transcribed with the High Capacity cDNA Reverse Transcription Kit, so expressed TCRB transcripts were sequenced. Naive, central memory and regulatory T cell samples underwent deep immunoSEQ sequencing, averaging approximately 3.3 million total reads per sample. Sorted cells were lysed in RLT buffer, and RNA was extracted using DNase-treated RNeasy Micro or Mini kits according to cell number. To prevent cross-contamination, each cell subset was processed individually, whereas patient and healthy donor samples were processed jointly. The immunoSEQ multiplex PCR was used to amplify TCRB sequences from cDNA, generating 87-bp fragments that spanned the CDR3 region. Sequencing of the amplicons was performed on the Illumina HiSeq platform. As for the authors' bioinformatics: PCR bias was corrected computationally using synthetic template baselines, and reads within Hamming distance 2 were collapsed, with unmergeable singletons discarded. Reads were aligned against IMGT to assign V, D and J genes, CDR3 length and insertions or deletions at six rearrangement sites. Clonotype counts were normalized to sorted cell number within each subset before computing true diversity and Gini coefficients with the tcR R package. The overlap coefficient, calculated on TCRB nucleotide sequences, was used to quantify repertoire sharing. TCRdb re-hosts the immuneACCESS table, in-frame sequences only. Its copies lack some clones; in the studies checked, an unresolved V gene accounts for under half of them, and the cause for the rest is not known. The D gene and trimming were derived from the DNA, and the V and J assignments and clone size from that table. The sample yields around 250,000 clones; 25% to 30% were counted once. The ten largest clones add up to 3% to 4% of the sample.

Each donor gave one peripheral blood draw, roughly 0.12 L on average, collected into heparinised tubes. A BD FACSAria II was used to sort naive, central memory, regulatory and stem cell-like memory CD4+ T cells with a panel that included CD45RO, CCR7, CD25, CD127, CD95 and CD27. Purity was above 98% for every sorted population. Right away, PBMCs were isolated by Lymphoprep density gradient centrifugation and were stained directly, with no culture step. To minimize batch effects, samples were stained and sorted in pairs, one healthy donor with one patient per experiment. This clone was found many times. The specificity of this receptor is unknown. No base-level quality is on record; no much larger clone is a single base apart.

The chain uses TRBV9 and TRBJ2-1; no D segment can be confidently identified. Sequenced material: central memory CD4+ T cells from blood. The TCR comes from a man aged 25-45 years in good health. Here the CDR3 is given as CASSVSAEQFF. In nucleotide form, the sequence is TGTGCCAGCAGCGTATCTGCTGAGCAGTTCTTC.